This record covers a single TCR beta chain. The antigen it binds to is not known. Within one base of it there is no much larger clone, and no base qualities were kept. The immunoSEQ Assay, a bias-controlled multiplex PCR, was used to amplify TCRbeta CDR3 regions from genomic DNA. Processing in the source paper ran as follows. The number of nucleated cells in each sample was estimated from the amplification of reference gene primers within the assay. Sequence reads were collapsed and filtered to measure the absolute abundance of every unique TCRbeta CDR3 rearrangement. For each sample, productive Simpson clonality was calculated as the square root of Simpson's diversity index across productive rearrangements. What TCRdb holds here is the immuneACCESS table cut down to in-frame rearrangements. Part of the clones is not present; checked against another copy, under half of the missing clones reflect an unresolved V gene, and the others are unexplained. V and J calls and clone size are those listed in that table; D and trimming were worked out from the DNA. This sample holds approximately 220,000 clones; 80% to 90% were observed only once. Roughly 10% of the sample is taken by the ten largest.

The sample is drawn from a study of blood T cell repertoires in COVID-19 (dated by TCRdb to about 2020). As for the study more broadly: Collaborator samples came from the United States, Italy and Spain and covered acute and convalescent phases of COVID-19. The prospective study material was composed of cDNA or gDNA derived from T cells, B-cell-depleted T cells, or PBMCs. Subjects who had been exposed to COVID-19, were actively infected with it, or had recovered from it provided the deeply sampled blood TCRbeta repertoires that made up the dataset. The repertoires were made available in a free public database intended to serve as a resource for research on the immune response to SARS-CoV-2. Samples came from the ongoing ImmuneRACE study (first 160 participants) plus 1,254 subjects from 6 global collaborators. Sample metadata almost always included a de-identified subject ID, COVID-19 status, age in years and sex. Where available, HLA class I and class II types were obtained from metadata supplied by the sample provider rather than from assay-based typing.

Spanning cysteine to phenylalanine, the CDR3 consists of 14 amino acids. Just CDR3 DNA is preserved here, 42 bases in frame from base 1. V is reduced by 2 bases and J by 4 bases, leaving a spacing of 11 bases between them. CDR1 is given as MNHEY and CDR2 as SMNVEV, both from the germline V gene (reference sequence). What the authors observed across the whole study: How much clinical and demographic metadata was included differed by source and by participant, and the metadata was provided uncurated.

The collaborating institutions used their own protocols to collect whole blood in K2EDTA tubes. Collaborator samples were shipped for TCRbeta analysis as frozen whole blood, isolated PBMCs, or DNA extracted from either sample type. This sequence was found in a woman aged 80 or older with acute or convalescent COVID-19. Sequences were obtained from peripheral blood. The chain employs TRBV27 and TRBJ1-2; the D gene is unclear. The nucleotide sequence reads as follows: TGTGCCAGCAGTTTAAAATCGGGGTCCTATGGCTACACCTTC. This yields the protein CASSLKSGSYGYTF.